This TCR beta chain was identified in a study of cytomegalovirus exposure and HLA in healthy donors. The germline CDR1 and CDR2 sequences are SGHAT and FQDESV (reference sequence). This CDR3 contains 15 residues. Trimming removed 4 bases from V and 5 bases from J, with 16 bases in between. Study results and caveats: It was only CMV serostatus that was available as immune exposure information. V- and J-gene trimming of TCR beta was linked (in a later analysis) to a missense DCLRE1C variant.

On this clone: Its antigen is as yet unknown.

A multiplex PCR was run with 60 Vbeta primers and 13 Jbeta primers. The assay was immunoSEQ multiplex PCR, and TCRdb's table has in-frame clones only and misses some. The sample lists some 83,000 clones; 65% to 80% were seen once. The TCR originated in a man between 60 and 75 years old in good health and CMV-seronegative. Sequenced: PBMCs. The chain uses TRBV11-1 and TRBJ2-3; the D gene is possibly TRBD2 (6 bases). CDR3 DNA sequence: TGTGCCAGCAGCTATTCGGGACTCCCAAAAGATACGCAGTATTTT. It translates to CASSYSGLPKDTQYF.